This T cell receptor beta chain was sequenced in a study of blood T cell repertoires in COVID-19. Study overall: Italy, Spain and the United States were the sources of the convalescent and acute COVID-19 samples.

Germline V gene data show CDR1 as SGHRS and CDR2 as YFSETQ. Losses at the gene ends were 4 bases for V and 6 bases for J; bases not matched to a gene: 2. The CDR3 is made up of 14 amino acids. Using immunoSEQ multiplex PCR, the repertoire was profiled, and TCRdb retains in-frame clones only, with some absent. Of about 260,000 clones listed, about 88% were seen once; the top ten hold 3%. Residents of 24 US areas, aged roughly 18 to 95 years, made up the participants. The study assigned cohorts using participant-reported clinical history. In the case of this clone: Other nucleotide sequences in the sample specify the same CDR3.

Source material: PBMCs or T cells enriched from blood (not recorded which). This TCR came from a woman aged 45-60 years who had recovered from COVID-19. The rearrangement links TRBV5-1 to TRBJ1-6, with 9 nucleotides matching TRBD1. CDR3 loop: CASSLGQGNSPLHF. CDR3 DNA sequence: TGCGCCAGCAGCCTGGGACAGGGTAATTCACCCCTCCACTTT.